This TCR beta chain originates from a study of regulatory T cells in long-lasting Graves disease. At the level of the study: Persistence in Graves' disease required over 5 years of antithyroid drugs plus positive TSH receptor antibodies. Study-wide results and limits: Whereas roughly 1,000 public clonotypes were shared by new patients, persistent patients shared more, at under 3,000. Gene preferences differed: TRBV28, TRBJ1-2, TRBJ2-5 in persistent cases.

V was cut by 2 bases and J by 0 bases, with 2 bases left in between. Germline loops: CDR1 SQVTM, CDR2 ANQGSEA. This CDR3 is 13 amino acids long. As to time point: persistent/refractory GD, antithyroid drugs over 5 years with positive TRAb. Researchers made the TCR library from RNA that was extracted from PBMCs. Staff drew around 10 milliliters of peripheral blood into EDTA tubes. In the case of this clonotype: Its antigen is not identified.

Combining iRepertoire HTBI primers with Arm-PCR of CDR3 regions, the authors built TCR beta libraries. TCRdb independently ran MiXCR on the multiplex PCR reads; one entry per CDR3 protein. The data contain nearly 350,000 distinct CDR3 sequences, around 20% of them seen just once; the ten biggest clones take up just under 30%. The genes are TRBV29-1 and TRBJ2-6; D is ambiguous. The TCR was taken from a female donor with Graves disease. Sequenced here: peripheral blood mononuclear cells (PBMCs), sampled when the disease was refractory, from a patient treated with antithyroid drugs. DNA of the CDR3: TGCAGCGTTGAAATCTCTGGGGCCAACGTCCTGACTTTC. It codes for CSVEISGANVLTF.